Listed here are 6 T cell receptor beta chains from one sample, sequenced in a study of T cells after yellow fever vaccination. TCRdb passed the 5' RACE reads through MiXCR, listing each CDR3 protein once. The sample has 450,000 to 600,000 distinct CDR3 sequences; around a sixth are singletons. Sequences were derived from PBMCs, sampled 5 to 6 days after the first yellow fever vaccination. These receptors were collected from a man younger than 35 who received the YFV17D yellow fever vaccine.

The rearrangement uses TRBV6-5 and TRBJ1-2; no firm D call. The germline CDR1 and CDR2 sequences are MNHEY and SVGAGI. CDR3 length: 13 residues. Trimming cost V 2 bases and J 6 bases, with 10 bases left between them. The CDR3 region has the DNA TGTGCCAGCAGTTACGATTCGGCGAATGGCTACACCTTC. It specifies CASSYDSANGYTF.

This clonotype appeared a few times. The rearrangement uses TRBV7-9 and TRBJ2-5, with a possible D match to TRBD1 (6 bases). CDR1 SEHNR and CDR2 FQNEAQ come from the germline V gene (reference sequence). V lost 1 base to trimming and J lost 5 bases, with 17 bases between them. The length of the CDR3 is 16 residues. The CDR3 region is CASSLVAYRAVETQYF. CDR3 sequence (DNA): TGTGCCAGCAGCTTAGTAGCGTACAGGGCGGTGGAGACCCAGTACTTC.

This clonotype was seen a few times. The V call is TRBV6-5, the J call TRBJ1-1; D ambiguous. Germline-derived CDR1 and CDR2 are MNHEY and SVGAGI. The length of the CDR3 is 13 residues. V lost 2 bases, J lost 1 base, and 5 bases lay in between. CDR3 residues: CASSYEGNTEAFF. The DNA of the CDR3 is TGTGCCAGCAGTTACGAGGGGAACACTGAAGCTTTCTTT.

Only a few counts were recorded for this clonotype. The chain joins TRBV19 to TRBJ2-7; TRBD2 matches at 9 bases. This CDR3 has 15 amino acids. Germline values: CDR1 LNHDA, CDR2 SQIVND (reference sequence). The ends lost 7 bases at V and 2 bases at J; junction bases unmatched: 9. CDR3: CASKEGVAGAYEQYF. Here the CDR3 DNA reads TGTGCCAGTAAGGAGGGGGTAGCGGGGGCCTACGAGCAGTACTTC.

The V call is TRBV6-2 or TRBV6-3, the J call TRBJ2-4; TRBD1 or TRBD2 may be the D gene (5 bases each). Trimming left V 7 bases short and J 7 bases short, with 14 bases between. The germline V gene has CDR1 MNHEY and CDR2 SVGEGT. This CDR3 has 13 residues. CDR3 loop: CASKNGATNIQYF. The CDR3 DNA is TGTGCCAGCAAAAACGGGGCTACCAACATTCAGTACTTC.

This clonotype was seen a few times. The rearrangement links TRBV12-3 or TRBV12-4 to TRBJ2-7; no clear D. V was trimmed by 3 bases and J by 7 bases, leaving 13 bases between them. The CDR3 is made up of 13 amino acids. CDR3 sequence (DNA): TGTGCCAGCAGTTTCAAGGGCCCCGGGGAGCAGTACTTC. Translation gives CASSFKGPGEQYF.